Each of the 11 T cell receptor beta chains below was sequenced from the same sample in a study of cytomegalovirus exposure and HLA in healthy donors. Amplification used 60 Vbeta primers and 13 Jbeta primers. Some clones are missing from TCRdb's copy, which holds only in-frame ones; the method was immunoSEQ multiplex PCR. The repertoire consists of 95,000 to 120,000 clones, with about 78% occurring once and the leading ten covering less than 6%. The specimen sequenced was PBMCs. These receptors all stem from a young woman in good health and CMV-seropositive.

A single count supports this clone. The rearrangement joins TRBV29-1 to TRBJ2-1; TRBD2 aligns across 10 bases. The J segment lost 4 bases and the V segment lost 5 bases, leaving 8 bases of the junction unmatched. This CDR3 has 15 amino acids. Germline-derived CDR1 and CDR2 are SQVTM and ANQGSEA. The CDR3 region is CSVRLAGSFYNEQFF. The CDR3, as DNA: TGCAGCGTTCGACTAGCGGGTTCTTTTTACAATGAGCAGTTCTTC.

The chain employs TRBV9 and TRBJ2-7; D is unclear. The germline V gene encodes CDR1 SGDLS and CDR2 YYNGEE. The CDR3 runs to 14 residues. The V and J ends lost 4 bases and 5 bases respectively, with 16 bases between them. The CDR3 nucleotides read TGTGCCAGCAGCATAACCACGGGTGGTAACGAGCAGTACTTC. Protein product: CASSITTGGNEQYF.

CDR3 coding DNA: TGTGCCAGCAGCTATGGGGGGGGCGATGGCTACACCTTC. This gives the protein CASSYGGGDGYTF. The chain recombines TRBV7-9 with TRBJ1-2, with a possible D match to TRBD1 (6 bases). Looked up from germline, CDR1 is SEHNR and CDR2 is FQNEAQ (reference sequence). The length of the CDR3 is 13 residues. Trimming left V 4 bases short and J 6 bases short, with 12 bases between.

This rearrangement joins TRBV2 to TRBJ2-7; D possibly corresponds to TRBD2 (6 bases). This CDR3 has 13 amino acids. Germline CDR1 SNHLY, CDR2 FYNNEI. The CDR3 nucleotides are TGTGCTATCAGGGAGGAGGCGGCATACGAGCAGTACTTC. Translating it yields CAIREEAAYEQYF.

The rearrangement uses TRBV30 and TRBJ2-5; D unresolved. The J call is uncertain, as TRBJ2-7 better fits the DNA end. This CDR3 comprises 15 residues. The germline V gene encodes CDR1 GTSNPN and CDR2 SVGIG (reference sequence). The CDR3 nucleotides read TGTGCCTGGAGTGTATCAGGAATATCACGCTACGAGCAGTACTTC. Its protein is CAWSVSGISRYEQYF.

This rearrangement joins TRBV4-1 to TRBJ1-1; D ambiguous. The V end was cut by 1 base, the J end by 10 bases, with 13 bases between. The CDR3 consists of 13 residues. CDR1 and CDR2 (germline): MGHRA, YSYEKL. The CDR3, as DNA: TGCGCCAGCAGCCAAGCTTTAGAGGGAAGAGCTTTCTTT. It yields the protein CASSQALEGRAFF.

V is TRBV11-3 and J is TRBJ1-2, with TRBD1 matching 8 bases. CDR1 and CDR2 from the germline V gene are SGHNT and YENEEA. The CDR3 consists of 14 residues. V dropped 5 bases and J dropped 2; count of bases not matched to a gene: 4. In nucleotides, the CDR3 is TGTGCCAGCAGCCCGAGGACAGGGAACTATGGCTACACCTTC. Translated, it gives CASSPRTGNYGYTF.

This CDR3 is CASSSVAGKAYNEQFF. DNA for the CDR3: TGTGCCAGCAGCTCCGTAGCGGGAAAAGCGTACAATGAGCAGTTCTTC. The rearrangement uses TRBV11-2 and TRBJ2-1, with 8 bases lining up with TRBD2. Germline V gives CDR1 SGHAT, CDR2 FQNNGV. The CDR3 has 16 amino acids. Trimming cost V 4 bases and J 4 bases; bases outside gene matches: 9.

Only one count was recorded for this clone. CDR3 sequence reads: CASSYVQGAVNTIYF. The CDR3 DNA reads as TGTGCCAGCAGTTACGTACAGGGGGCCGTAAACACCATATATTTT. The chain combines TRBV6-6 with TRBJ1-3; TRBD1 matches 9 bases. Germline CDR1 MNHNY, CDR2 SVGAGI (reference sequence). The CDR3 has 15 amino acids. V shed 2 bases, J shed 6 bases, and the junction held 5 bases outside the gene matches.

V gene TRBV4-1 combines with J gene TRBJ2-7; TRBD2 matches at 13 bases. The CDR3 is 16 amino acids. Trimming removed 3 bases from V and 6 bases from J; junction bases left unmatched: 8. Germline-derived CDR1 and CDR2 are MGHRA and YSYEKL. The CDR3 DNA is TGCGCCAGCAGCCATTACGGGACTAGCGGGAAAGGCGAGCAGTACTTC. The encoded protein is CASSHYGTSGKGEQYF.

Only a few counts were recorded for this clone. The V call is TRBV12-5, the J call TRBJ1-5; possibly TRBD1 for D (5 bases). Trimming cost V 0 bases and J 6 bases, with 9 bases left between them. This CDR3 has 14 amino acids. CDR1 LGHNT and CDR2 FRNRAP come from the germline V gene. CDR3 protein: CASGLVSGGQPQHF. CDR3 DNA: TGTGCTAGTGGTTTGGTATCGGGGGGTCAGCCCCAGCATTTT.